This T cell receptor beta chain was sequenced during a study of OX40 agonist ivuxolimab in advanced cancers. Notes on this clone: Antigen: not known.

Study outcomes and limitations: Also showing low normalized T-cell clonal expansion were some of the nonresponders. More expanded clones were seen, on average, in CD8+ T cells than in CD4+. Near-lowest levels of clonal expansion characterized partial responders at 0.1-3.0 mg/kg. It was not determined which antigens were specifically recognized by the peripheral T cells that had undergone clonal expansion.

With V trimmed by 7 bases and J by 4 bases, 10 bases remained unmatched. Germline V gene data show CDR1 as ENHRY and CDR2 as SYGVKD. There are 16 residues in the CDR3. The repertoire was sequenced with immunoSEQ multiplex PCR; TCRdb's copy has only in-frame clones and lacks some. The data hold about 100,000 clones, with approximately 90% observed a single time. The receptor comes from an adult with an advanced solid tumor such as melanoma, head and neck, liver or kidney cancer. Sequencing used CD4+ or CD8+ T cells sorted from blood, obtained in a trial of the OX40 agonist ivuxolimab. The chain joins TRBV10-3 to TRBJ1-1; the match to TRBD1 covers 12 bases. The CDR3: CAITTGTGGRGTEAFF. In nucleotides, the CDR3 is TGTGCCATCACAACCGGGACAGGGGGCAGGGGCACTGAAGCTTTCTTT.